This record concerns one TCR beta chain sequence. Its target is not known. These data come from a study of T cell responses to AZD1222 COVID-19 vaccine. The method was immunoSEQ multiplex PCR; TCRdb's version includes in-frame clones alone and lacks a portion of them. This table has about 120,000 clones, approximately 90% appearing once. With V trimmed by 0 bases and J by 6 bases, 11 bases remained unmatched. This CDR3 has 16 residues. CDR1 LNHNV and CDR2 YYDKDF come from the germline V gene (reference sequence). Broader study findings: Close to half of spike-specific TCRs reportedly recognize unmutated variant regions. Compared with day 0, the breadth and depth of the Spike-specific TCR repertoire rose significantly after two doses of AZD1222. With dominance at 160-218 and 743-854, vaccine-associated CD4 TCRs spanned spike. Possibly, clonal diversity was underestimated; donors were largely white British and included more females.

This chain joins TRBV15 and TRBJ2-7; 7 bases fit TRBD2. This receptor was identified in an adult in good health. Sequenced here: peripheral blood, sampled on day 0 of AZD1222 vaccination. As DNA, the CDR3 is TGTGCCACCAGCAGAGATCGCGGGGGTCTGGGCGGCGAGCAGTACTTC. It codes for CATSRDRGGLGGEQYF.